These 30 T cell receptor beta chains originate from one sample sequenced in a study of T cells in Graves' hyperthyroidism and ophthalmopathy. Amplification yielded TCR beta CDR3 regions, with RNA transcripts as the source. During a first-round RT-PCR of the TCR CDR3, the HTBI primer set was used. Each CDR3 protein is one row after TCRdb ran MiXCR on the multiplex PCR reads. The sample shows some 380,000 distinct CDR3 sequences, about 13% of them seen only once. The sequencing input was blood. Receptors originate from a man aged 25 to 45 with Graves' hyperthyroidism that later progressed to Graves' ophthalmopathy.

This chain links TRBV3-1 with TRBJ2-7; TRBD2 agrees at 11 bases. Germline CDR1 reads LGHDT; CDR2 reads YNNKEL (reference sequence). The CDR3 covers 16 residues. Trimming cost V 4 bases and J 2 bases; bases outside gene matches: 7. The CDR3: CASSPGGGLAAYEQYF. The CDR3 DNA sequence: TGTGCCAGCAGCCCGGGAGGGGGACTAGCGGCCTACGAGCAGTACTTC.

This clonotype was recorded only once. The chain links TRBV29-1 to TRBJ1-2, with TRBD1 as a possible D gene (6 bases). V was cut by 4 bases and J by 4 bases, with 13 bases left in between. The CDR3 consists of 13 residues. Per germline, CDR1 SQVTM and CDR2 ANQGSEA. The CDR3 is CSVVVRGGYGYTF. The DNA of the CDR3 is TGCAGCGTTGTTGTCAGGGGAGGCTATGGCTACACCTTC.

V is TRBV5-8 and J is TRBJ2-7; the match to TRBD1 covers 9 bases. The V gene end was trimmed by 2 bases and the J gene end by 5 bases; junction bases not matched to a gene: 5. The length of the CDR3 is 14 residues. The V gene's germline CDR1 is SGHTS and CDR2 YDEGEE. DNA of the CDR3: TGTGCCAGCAGCTTCCGGGACAGGGTTCACGAGCAGTACTTC. Translated, it gives CASSFRDRVHEQYF.

This clonotype was picked up a small number of times. The chain combines TRBV9 with TRBJ2-7, with 8 nucleotides matching TRBD1. The CDR3 totals 14 residues. The germline V gene has CDR1 SGDLS and CDR2 YYNGEE. V lost 5 bases and J lost 5; bases outside the gene matches: 9. CDR3: CASSITGGMNEQYF. Here the CDR3 DNA reads TGTGCCAGCAGTATAACAGGGGGGATGAACGAGCAGTACTTC.

This clonotype has only a few counts. The V call is TRBV6-1, the J call TRBJ2-1, with 16 bases matching TRBD2. Germline CDR1 reads MNHNS; CDR2 reads SASEGT. The V and J ends lost 3 bases and 1 base, in that order; junction bases with no gene match: 6. The CDR3 has 19 residues. CDR3 sequence reads: CASSDIVGLAGGSYNEQFF. In DNA form, the CDR3 reads TGTGCCAGCAGTGATATAGTGGGACTAGCGGGGGGGTCCTACAATGAGCAGTTCTTC.

This chain links TRBV4-1 with TRBJ2-7; 11 bases align to TRBD1. CDR1 is MGHRA and CDR2 is YSYEKL in the germline V gene. CDR3 length: 14 amino acids. With 6 bases clipped from V and 6 bases from J, the junction kept 7 bases outside the gene matches. CDR3 in amino acids: CASSPDRGLGEQYF. The CDR3 region has the DNA TGCGCCAGCAGTCCGGACAGGGGGCTCGGCGAGCAGTACTTC.

This clonotype was found many times. The chain joins TRBV20-1 to TRBJ1-1; D is uncertain. CDR3 length: 12 residues. Per the germline V gene, CDR1 is DFQATT and CDR2 is SNEGSKA (reference sequence). The ends were cut back, 0 bases at V and 11 bases at J, with 13 bases in the middle. Here the CDR3 reads CSARDGMTSAFF. Written as DNA, the CDR3 is TGCAGTGCTAGAGACGGAATGACGTCGGCTTTCTTT.

This sequence joins TRBV24-1 and TRBJ2-1; 11 positions agree with TRBD2. The CDR3 has 15 residues. Germline V gene sequence: CDR1 KGHDR, CDR2 SFDVKD. With V trimmed by 4 bases and J by 5 bases, 3 bases remained unmatched. CDR3 loop: CATSDLAGGHNEQFF. The CDR3 DNA follows: TGTGCCACCAGTGACCTAGCGGGGGGCCACAATGAGCAGTTCTTC.

This clonotype was observed a few times. DNA of the CDR3: TGTGCCAGCAGCCCCTTGGTAAACTCTGGAAACACCATATATTTT. Residues: CASSPLVNSGNTIYF. The chain joins TRBV7-8 to TRBJ1-3; D gene unclear. From germline, CDR1 is SGHVS and CDR2 FQNEAQ. Trimming stripped 5 bases from V and 0 bases from J, with 11 bases between. The CDR3 length is 15 residues. Full variable domain (rest looked up from reference TRBV7-8 and TRBJ1-3): GAGVSQSPRYKVAKRGQDVALRCDPISGHVSLFWYQQALGQGPEFLTYFQNEAQLDKSGLPSDRFFAERPEGSVSTLKIQRTQQEDSAVYLCASSPLVNSGNTIYFGEGSWLTVV.

This clonotype has only one observation. The chain joins TRBV5-6 to TRBJ1-1; D is ambiguous. There are 15 residues in the CDR3. The ends were cut back, 4 bases at V and 4 bases at J, with 17 bases in the middle. CDR1 is SGHDT, CDR2 YYEEEE, per germline. CDR3 in amino acids: CASSRGASMSTEAFF. As DNA, the CDR3 is TGTGCCAGCAGCCGAGGCGCCTCCATGAGCACTGAAGCTTTCTTT.

This clonotype was counted ten times or more. The chain joins TRBV9 to TRBJ1-5; no reliable D call. This CDR3 is built from 15 residues. Trimming stripped 0 bases from V and 4 bases from J, with 11 bases between. Germline V lookup: CDR1 SGDLS, CDR2 YYNGEE. CDR3 nucleotides: TGTGCCAGCAGCGTAGGAGGCAGCAGTAATCAGCCCCAGCATTTT. Translation gives CASSVGGSSNQPQHF.

This clonotype was counted at least ten times. This sequence joins TRBV18 and TRBJ1-5, with 7 bases lining up with TRBD1. The CDR3 runs to 15 residues. The ends lost 2 bases at V and 7 bases at J; junction bases unmatched: 8. The germline V gene has CDR1 KGHSH and CDR2 LQKENI. CDR3 DNA: TGTGCCAGCTCACCATTCGACAGGGCCGAGCAGCCCCAGCATTTT. Translation gives CASSPFDRAEQPQHF.

This clonotype was counted ten times or more. The J gene is TRBJ2-3, the V gene TRBV6-2 or TRBV6-3; 7 nucleotides align to TRBD2. Germline V lookup: CDR1 MNHEY, CDR2 SVGEGT. The CDR3 is 13 residues long. Losses at the gene ends were 5 bases for V and 2 bases for J; bases not matched to a gene: 1. This CDR3 reads CASSTSDTDTQYF. The CDR3 DNA reads as TGTGCCAGCAGTACTAGCGACACAGATACGCAGTATTTT.

This clonotype showed up many times. The chain recombines TRBV12-3 or TRBV12-4 with TRBJ2-7, with 10 bases identical to TRBD1. V lost 6 bases, J lost 4 bases, and 9 bases stayed unmatched. The CDR3 covers 15 residues. The CDR3 DNA follows: TGTGCCAGCAGCCTGGGACAGGGGATCGGTTACGAGCAGTACTTC. Protein product: CASSLGQGIGYEQYF.

This clonotype has a handful of counts. The rearrangement links TRBV20-1 to TRBJ1-2, with a tentative D call TRBD1 (5 bases). The CDR3 length is 14 residues. CDR1 is DFQATT, CDR2 SNEGSKA, per germline (reference sequence). Trimming removed 5 bases from V and 1 base from J, with 14 bases in between. CDR3: CSAFDRLHNYGYTF. DNA for the CDR3: TGCAGTGCTTTCGACAGACTTCATAACTATGGCTACACCTTC.

This sequence joins TRBV9 and TRBJ2-3, with TRBD2 matching 7 bases. Germline V CDR1 and CDR2: SGDLS, YYNGEE. This CDR3 is built from 15 residues. V trimming: 0 bases; J trimming: 2 bases; junction bases outside the gene matches: 3. The CDR3 loop reads CASSVAGGYTDTQYF. DNA for the CDR3: TGTGCCAGCAGCGTAGCGGGGGGTTACACAGATACGCAGTATTTT.

This clonotype appeared many times. The V and J genes are TRBV2 and TRBJ2-5; D may be TRBD2 (6 bases). The CDR3 sequence is 15 residues long. Germline loops: CDR1 SNHLY, CDR2 FYNNEI. Trimming pared 3 bases from V and 2 bases from J, leaving 13 bases between. The CDR3: CASSEEGTTQETQYF. Here the CDR3 DNA reads TGTGCCAGCAGTGAGGAGGGGACGACGCAAGAGACCCAGTACTTC.

This clonotype was seen ten or more times. The chain links TRBV4-1 to TRBJ2-3, with 16 bases aligning to TRBD2. This CDR3 contains 17 residues. CDR1 and CDR2 from the germline V gene are MGHRA and YSYEKL. The V segment lost 7 bases and the J segment 4 bases; nucleotides outside the gene matches: 8. The CDR3, as DNA: TGCGCCAGCACTTACGGGACTAGCGGGGGGGCCGCAGATACGCAGTATTTT. It specifies CASTYGTSGGAADTQYF.

The rearrangement joins TRBV3-1 to TRBJ2-3; D perhaps matches TRBD2 (5 bases). The CDR3 contains 14 residues. Germline V gives CDR1 LGHDT, CDR2 YNNKEL (reference sequence). Trimming cost V 3 bases and J 1 base, with 8 bases left between them. Written as DNA, the CDR3 is TGTGCCAGCAGCCACGAGGGCCGCACAGATACGCAGTATTTT. Its protein product is CASSHEGRTDTQYF.

The chain employs TRBV18 and TRBJ1-1; perhaps TRBD1 as D (6 bases). This CDR3 comprises 13 residues. The germline CDR1 and CDR2 sequences are KGHSH and LQKENI. Trimming shortened V by 5 bases and J by 3 bases, and 10 bases separated the two germline ends. The chain's CDR3 is CASSRDTYTEAFF. The CDR3 nucleotides read TGTGCCAGCTCAAGGGACACCTACACTGAAGCTTTCTTT. The whole variable domain, filled in from reference TRBV18 and TRBJ1-1, reads NAGVMQNPRHLVRRRGQEARLRCSPMKGHSHVYWYRQLPEEGLKFMVYLQKENIIDESGMPKERFSAEFPKEGPSILRIQQVVRGDSAAYFCASSRDTYTEAFFGQGTRLTVV.

The rearrangement uses TRBV5-1 and TRBJ2-7; 10 positions match TRBD1. V lost 4 bases to trimming and J lost 2 bases; unmatched junction nucleotides: 6. This CDR3 has 15 amino acids. Per the germline V gene, CDR1 is SGHRS and CDR2 is YFSETQ. This chain's CDR3 is CASSLPGQGTYEQYF. CDR3 DNA: TGCGCCAGCAGCCTCCCGGGACAGGGGACCTACGAGCAGTACTTC.

This clonotype was found once. This chain joins TRBV12-5 and TRBJ1-3; D is uncertain. The CDR3 contains 14 residues. Germline CDR1 and CDR2: LGHNT and FRNRAP. Trimming left V 3 bases short and J 3 bases short, with 9 bases between. CDR3 amino acids: CASGFKGLGNTIYF. The CDR3 DNA reads as TGTGCTAGTGGTTTCAAAGGGCTTGGAAACACCATATATTTT. The full variable domain, with the rest looked up from reference TRBV12-5 and TRBJ1-3, is DARVTQTPRHKVTEMGQEVTMRCQPILGHNTVFWYRQTMMQGLELLAYFRNRAPLDDSGMPKDRFSAEMPDATLATLKIQPSEPRDSAVYFCASGFKGLGNTIYFGEGSWLTVV.

The V gene is TRBV19, the J gene TRBJ1-6; perhaps TRBD1 as D (5 bases). Deletions cut 8 bases from V and 8 bases from J, with 13 bases between. Germline values: CDR1 LNHDA, CDR2 SQIVND (reference sequence). This CDR3 spans 13 amino acids. CDR3 protein: CASERDSYSPLHF. The CDR3 nucleotides are TGTGCCAGTGAGAGGGACTCGTATTCACCCCTCCACTTT.

This clonotype was seen repeatedly, ten times or more. V gene TRBV28 combines with J gene TRBJ1-1; D is unresolved. Germline V CDR1 and CDR2: MDHEN, SYDVKM. The CDR3 totals 13 residues. The V and J ends lost 3 bases and 0 bases respectively, with 5 bases between them. The CDR3 DNA reads TGTGCCAGCAGTTTCGTTATGAACACTGAAGCTTTCTTT. Translated, it gives CASSFVMNTEAFF.

This clonotype was picked up a small number of times. The J gene is TRBJ2-7, the V gene TRBV12-3 or TRBV12-4, with a weak D call TRBD1 (5 bases). With 5 bases removed from V and 2 bases from J, the gap between germline ends came to 19 bases. The CDR3 sequence is 16 residues long. Written as DNA, the CDR3 is TGTGCCAGCAGTCCTAGGGCCTACAGGTCCCCCTACGAGCAGTACTTC. Its translation: CASSPRAYRSPYEQYF.

The chain combines TRBV29-1 with TRBJ1-5; 8 bases align to TRBD1. The CDR3 spans 14 residues. V lost 4 bases to trimming and J lost 1 base; unmatched junction nucleotides: 3. CDR1 is SQVTM, CDR2 ANQGSEA, per germline. The chain's CDR3 is CSVVSGGSNQPQHF. DNA of the CDR3: TGCAGCGTTGTTTCAGGGGGCAGCAATCAGCCCCAGCATTTT.

This clonotype turned up a few times. This rearrangement joins TRBV2 to TRBJ1-4; 7 bases match TRBD1. J gave up 2 bases and V 7 bases, and 4 bases lay outside the gene matches. This CDR3 has 14 residues. Germline lookup yields CDR1 SNHLY and CDR2 FYNNEI. CDR3 bases: TGTGCCAGCACCTCAGGGGGTACTAATGAAAAACTGTTTTTT. Translated, it gives CASTSGGTNEKLFF.

This sequence joins TRBV12-3 or TRBV12-4 and TRBJ1-1, with no clear D. The V gene lost 1 base and the J gene lost 4 bases, with 7 bases spanning the gap. The CDR3 runs to 13 residues. The CDR3 DNA reads as TGTGCCAGCAGTTTAGTAAAGGCCACTGAAGCTTTCTTT. Translation: CASSLVKATEAFF.

The V gene is TRBV4-1, the J gene TRBJ2-5; D is perhaps TRBD1 (5 bases). The CDR3 has 16 amino acids. From germline, CDR1 is MGHRA and CDR2 YSYEKL. Trimming removed 1 base at V and 5 bases at J, with 17 bases between. DNA of the CDR3: TGCGCCAGCAGCCAAGGCATTAGGGGTTCGAGGGAGACCCAGTACTTC. It codes for CASSQGIRGSRETQYF.

This clonotype was counted many times. The V and J genes are TRBV6-1 and TRBJ1-2; D might be TRBD1 (5 bases). The CDR3 runs to 13 residues. Germline V gene lookup returns CDR1 MNHNS and CDR2 SASEGT. Trimming shortened V by 10 bases and J by 2 bases, and 14 bases separated the two germline ends. The CDR3 DNA reads TGTGCCACCTCAACGGGACGGAACTATGGCTACACCTTC. As protein: CATSTGRNYGYTF.